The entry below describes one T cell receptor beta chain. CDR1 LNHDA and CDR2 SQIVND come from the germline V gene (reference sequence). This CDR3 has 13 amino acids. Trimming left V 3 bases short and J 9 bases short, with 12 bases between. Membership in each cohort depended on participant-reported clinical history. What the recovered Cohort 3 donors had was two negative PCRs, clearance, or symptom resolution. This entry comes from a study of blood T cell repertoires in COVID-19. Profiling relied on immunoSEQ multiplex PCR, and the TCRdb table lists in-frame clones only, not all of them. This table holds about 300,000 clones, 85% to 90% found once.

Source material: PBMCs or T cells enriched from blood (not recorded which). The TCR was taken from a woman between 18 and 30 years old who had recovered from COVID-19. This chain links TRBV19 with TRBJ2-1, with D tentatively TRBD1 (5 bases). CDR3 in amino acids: CASSIFLRAEQFF. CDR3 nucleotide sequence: TGTGCCAGTAGTATTTTCCTCAGGGCTGAGCAGTTCTTC.